Listed here is a single TCR beta chain. Its antigen remains unknown. The CDR3 runs to 13 residues. The germline gives CDR1 SGHDT, CDR2 YYEEEE. Trimming removed 4 bases at V and 5 bases at J, with 11 bases between. RNA extraction was followed by reverse transcription into cDNA, which acted as the sequencing template. Repertoires were generated with immunoSEQ multiplex PCR, while TCRdb's copy carries only in-frame clones and drops some. Here the sample spans about 270,000 clones, 50% to 75% being singletons. The source of the sample is a study of CD8+ T cells in alopecia areata. Study findings and constraints: Higher clonality and more expanded CD8+ clones appeared in lesional than normal scalp.

As for treatment: oral pan-JAK inhibitor, 5-10 mg twice daily. Specimens obtained from alopecia areata patients comprised lesional scalp punch biopsies and peripheral blood. The source is a human donor with alopecia areata. The rearrangement links TRBV5-6 to TRBJ2-3; D ambiguous. The sequenced sample was CD4+ T cells sorted from blood, obtained between weeks 51 and 54, from a patient treated with tofacitinib. As DNA, the CDR3 is TGTGCCAGCAGCCTGGTTAGTCGAGATACGCAGTATTTT. Amino acid sequence: CASSLVSRDTQYF.